These T cell receptor beta chains were read from a single sample in a study of blood T cell repertoires in COVID-19. The assay was immunoSEQ multiplex PCR, and TCRdb's table has in-frame clones only and misses some. Here the sample spans 280,000 or so clones, about 85% being singletons. The material sequenced was PBMCs or T cells enriched from blood (not recorded which). The receptors derive from a woman aged 45-65 years who had recovered from COVID-19. The CDR3 runs from the conserved cysteine through the conserved F or W. The D gene is left open where the match is weak. Clone sizes are given selectively: once, few, many, or a class where the clone is expanded.

abundance	v_gene	j_gene	d_gene	CDR3nt	CDR3aa
-	TRBV6-1	TRBJ1-3	-	TGTGCCAGCAGTGAAGGTGGTCAGGTATCTGGAAACACCATATATTTT	CASSEGGQVSGNTIYF
-	TRBV5-8	TRBJ2-1	-	TGTGCCAGCAGCTTGGCAGGGGCCCCCTACAATGAGCAGTTCTTC	CASSLAGAPYNEQFF
-	TRBV7-9	TRBJ1-3	-	TGTGCCAGCAGCTTAGTCACCCGCGGGGACTCTGGAAACACCATATATTTT	CASSLVTRGDSGNTIYF
-	TRBV4-1	TRBJ2-1	-	TGCGCCAGCAGCCTCCTAGAGGGGGATAGCTCCTACAATGAGCAGTTCTTC	CASSLLEGDSSYNEQFF
-	TRBV19	TRBJ1-1	TRBD1	TGTGCCAGTAGCGACAGGGGGAACACTGAAGCTTTCTTT	CASSDRGNTEAFF
few	TRBV5-1	TRBJ1-3	TRBD1	TGCGCCAGCAGCTTGGCCGGGACAGGGCCAGGATCTGGAAACACCATATATTTT	CASSLAGTGPGSGNTIYF
-	TRBV19	TRBJ2-5	-	TGTGCCAGTAGTATTCCGGGTCGAGGAGGACAAGAGACCCAGTACTTC	CASSIPGRGGQETQYF
-	TRBV6-2/TRBV6-3	TRBJ1-2	-	TGTGCCAGCAGTTACACGGGTGCTGGCTACACCTTC	CASSYTGAGYTF
-	TRBV5-1	TRBJ1-1	-	TGCGCCAGCAGCCCCAAGGGAGGACTCAGGATCCCGCAGAGAAACACTGAAGCTTTCTTT	CASSPKGGLRIPQRNTEAFF
-	TRBV6-5	TRBJ2-1	-	TGTGCCAGCAGTTACGAACGGGGGTCCTACAATGAGCAGTTCTTC	CASSYERGSYNEQFF
-	TRBV19	TRBJ1-2	-	TGTGCCAGTAGTGTAAACTATGGCTACACCTTC	CASSVNYGYTF
-	TRBV29-1	TRBJ2-7	TRBD1	TGCAGCGCCCGGACAGGGGCGAAATACGAGCAGTACTTC	CSARTGAKYEQYF
-	TRBV5-5	TRBJ1-3	-	TGTGCCAGCAGCTTTGACAGGAGATCTGGAAACACCATATATTTT	CASSFDRRSGNTIYF
-	TRBV5-1	TRBJ1-2	-	TGCGCCAGCAGCCCGGGTGGGGACTCTAACTATGGCTACACCTTC	CASSPGGDSNYGYTF
-	TRBV11-2	TRBJ2-1	TRBD2	TGTGCCAGCAGCCGATTGGGGGGGAACTACAATGAGCAGTTCTTC	CASSRLGGNYNEQFF
-	TRBV18	TRBJ2-2	TRBD2	TGTGCCAGCTTAGCGGGGGCCGGCGCCGGGGAGCTGTTTTTT	CASLAGAGAGELFF
-	TRBV5-1	TRBJ2-3	-	TGCGCCAGCAGCTCTCCCCGTGAACACCGTAGCACAGATACGCAGTATTTT	CASSSPREHRSTDTQYF
-	TRBV11-1	TRBJ2-1	TRBD2	TGTGCCAGCAGCGGGACTATGGGTGAGCAGTTCTTC	CASSGTMGEQFF
-	TRBV19	TRBJ1-5	-	TGTGCCAGTAGTCACACAAGCAATCAGCCCCAGCATTTT	CASSHTSNQPQHF
-	TRBV4-3	TRBJ1-3	-	TGCGCCAGCAGCCAAGACAGGGGTCTATCCGGAAACACCATATATTTT	CASSQDRGLSGNTIYF
-	TRBV7-2	TRBJ1-1	-	TGTGCCAGCAGCTTTCAGGGATCGAGAAACACTGAAGCTTTCTTT	CASSFQGSRNTEAFF
once	TRBV18	TRBJ2-7	TRBD1	TGTGCCAGCTCAAAGACAGGGAGTTCCTACGAGCAGTACTTC	CASSKTGSSYEQYF
-	TRBV6-2/TRBV6-3	TRBJ2-3	-	TGTGCCAGCAGTTACTCGGAGGACAGCACAGATACGCAGTATTTT	CASSYSEDSTDTQYF
-	TRBV3-1/TRBV3-2	TRBJ2-1	-	TGTGCCAGCAGCCACGACTCCAATGAGCAGTTCTTC	CASSHDSNEQFF
-	TRBV5-4	TRBJ1-2	-	TGTGCCAGCAGCTTAGGTGGGGGCGATGTCTATGGCTACACCTTC	CASSLGGGDVYGYTF
-	TRBV3-1/TRBV3-2	TRBJ2-7	TRBD2	TGTGCCAGCAGCTCGGTAGCGGGAGGGCTACAGCAGTACTTC	CASSSVAGGLQQYF
once	TRBV19	TRBJ2-1	TRBD1	TGTGCCAGTAGTATCGGGACAGGGGTCTTCAGGGAGCAGTTCTTC	CASSIGTGVFREQFF
-	TRBV11-2	TRBJ1-2	-	TGTGCCAGCAGCTTAGATTCGGGGTTTGGCTACACCTTC	CASSLDSGFGYTF
few	TRBV11-2	TRBJ2-1	TRBD2	TGTGCCAGCAGCTTATTCGGGACTAGCAACGGTGAGCAGTTCTTC	CASSLFGTSNGEQFF
-	TRBV7-2	TRBJ1-5	-	TGTGCCAGCAGCACCCGATTATGGACAGTCGGGGGCAATCAGCCCCAGCATTTT	CASSTRLWTVGGNQPQHF
-	TRBV3-1/TRBV3-2	TRBJ2-7	-	TGTGCCAGCAGCCCTAGCATAGCCTACGAGCAGTACTTC	CASSPSIAYEQYF
-	TRBV7-9	TRBJ2-7	-	TGTGCCAGCAGCTGGGGTTCGGACAGAGCCTACGAGCAGTACTTC	CASSWGSDRAYEQYF
-	TRBV4-1	TRBJ2-1	-	TGCGCCAGCAGCCAAGCTAGGGGTCTTTACAATGAGCAGTTCTTC	CASSQARGLYNEQFF
-	TRBV6-2/TRBV6-3	TRBJ2-7	TRBD2	TGTGCCAGCAGTAATACACTAGCGGGAGGAGGAGAGCAGTACTTC	CASSNTLAGGGEQYF
-	TRBV18	TRBJ1-1	-	TGTGCCAGCTCAACCCGGGGGGATGGGAACACTGAAGCTTTCTTT	CASSTRGDGNTEAFF
-	TRBV7-9	TRBJ1-2	-	TGTGCCAGCAGTTTCTACGACCAAATTCAGGCCTATGGCTACACCTTC	CASSFYDQIQAYGYTF
-	TRBV5-1	TRBJ2-2	TRBD2	TGCGCCAGCAGCTTACCGGGACTAGCAAACACCGGGGAGCTGTTTTTT	CASSLPGLANTGELFF
-	TRBV19	TRBJ2-6	TRBD1	TGTGCCAGTAGCCCGGATCCGGGACAGGGGACTGGGGCCAACGTCCTGACTTTC	CASSPDPGQGTGANVLTF
-	TRBV6-5	TRBJ1-2	TRBD1	TGTGCCAGCAGGCGGACAGGGGGCGATGGCTACACCTTC	CASRRTGGDGYTF